The 22 T cell receptor beta chains in this list originate from one sample, sequenced in a study of immune heterogeneity within non-small cell lung tumors (dated by TCRdb to the late 2010s). Genomic DNA was extracted from bulk tumor tissue and used as the TCR template, and approximately 600 ng gDNA was amplified per sample. During surgery, multiple biopsies were taken from each primary tumor, with sampling sites spaced as far apart as possible within the tumor mass. Patients in the study cohort, which was described as untreated, were newly diagnosed NSCLC cases going through curative surgery. Instrument used: HiSeq X Ten. A multiplex PCR system amplified the TCR beta CDR3 region, with a first 10-cycle round using 32 V-gene forward and 13 J-gene reverse primers. Starting from the raw public reads, TCRdb applied fastp trimming at Q25, assembled clones with MiXCR and retained in-frame beta chains. Identical CDR3 proteins give one entry, which carries the most common genes and DNA. In this sample the table shows approximately 7,200 distinct CDR3 sequences, around 21% of which occur a single time. About 16% of the sample belongs to the ten largest clones.

The sequencing input was lung tumor tissue. The source of these receptors is a man between 60 and 75 years old with non-small cell lung cancer.

This clonotype occurred many times. The rearrangement joins TRBV18 to TRBJ2-1; 7 bases match TRBD1. Trimming at V came to 3 bases and at J to 2 bases, leaving 4 bases not matched to a gene. CDR1 and CDR2 (germline): KGHSH, LQKENI. The CDR3 length is 15 residues. This chain's CDR3 is CASSPTGYTYNEQFF. The CDR3 DNA sequence: TGTGCCAGCTCACCGACAGGGTATACCTACAATGAGCAGTTCTTC.

Points on this clonotype: It may be a read error: a sequence one base away is much more abundant. The CDR3 DNA is TGCGCCAGCAGCTTACAACCGCGACAACAAAACTATCAGCCCCAGCATTTT. This encodes CASSLQPRQQNYQPQHF. The chain is built from TRBV5-1 and TRBJ1-5; unclear D gene. This CDR3 has 17 residues. Trimming left V 2 bases short and J 5 bases short, with 20 bases between. CDR1 is SGHRS and CDR2 is YFSETQ in the germline V gene.

The gene calls are TRBV15 and TRBJ2-1, with D perhaps matching TRBD2 (5 bases). V shed 4 bases and J shed 7 bases, with 17 bases lying between them. Germline V gene sequence: CDR1 LNHNV, CDR2 YYDKDF (reference sequence). The CDR3 extends over 15 amino acids. This CDR3 is CATSTDREGDNEQFF. CDR3 DNA sequence: TGTGCCACCAGCACAGATCGAGAGGGAGATAATGAGCAGTTCTTC.

By proportion, this clonotype is medium-sized (0.01 to 0.1%). The rearrangement uses TRBV5-1 and TRBJ2-7, with a tentative D call TRBD1 (6 bases). CDR3 length: 14 amino acids. Deletions cut 1 base from V and 2 bases from J, with 10 bases between. Germline loops: CDR1 SGHRS, CDR2 YFSETQ. CDR3 protein: CASSLNRATYEQYF. In DNA form, the CDR3 reads TGCGCCAGCAGCTTGAACAGGGCAACCTACGAGCAGTACTTC.

This clonotype was picked up many times. CDR3 sequence: CASSLGADSTF. DNA for the CDR3: TGCGCCAGCAGCTTGGGCGCTGACTCAACCTTC. The chain employs TRBV5-1 and TRBJ1-2, with D hard to call. The CDR3 length is 11 residues. Germline-derived CDR1 and CDR2 are SGHRS and YFSETQ. Trimming shortened V by 0 bases and J by 14 bases, and 11 bases separated the two germline ends.

As for this clonotype: A much larger clone is a single base away; this may be a read error. The final CDR3 position lacks the conserved phenylalanine or tryptophan, pointing to a likely read error. The rearrangement links TRBV5-1 to TRBJ2-1, with D possibly being TRBD2 (6 bases). The V end was cut by 0 bases, the J end by 3 bases, with 13 bases between. The V gene's germline CDR1 is SGHRS and CDR2 YFSETQ. The CDR3 is made up of 16 amino acids. CDR3 sequence reads: CASSLVGGIIYNEQFL. The CDR3 nucleotides are TGCGCCAGCAGCTTGGTGGGCGGGATTATCTACAATGAGCAGTTCTTA.

By share, this clonotype counts as medium-sized. The chain recombines TRBV3-1 with TRBJ2-1; D unresolved. V lost 5 bases and J 6 bases, leaving 11 bases between the germline ends. The CDR3 length is 13 residues. Germline V gene data show CDR1 as LGHDT and CDR2 as YNNKEL (reference sequence). The CDR3 region has the DNA TGTGCCAGCAGCTCCCTAGGGTTCAATGAGCAGTTCTTC. The encoded protein is CASSSLGFNEQFF.

This clonotype was observed a few times. The genes are TRBV7-9 and TRBJ1-1; possibly TRBD1 for D (6 bases). This CDR3 comprises 13 residues. Germline CDR1 reads SEHNR; CDR2 reads FQNEAQ (reference sequence). V lost 4 bases to trimming and J lost 11 bases, with 17 bases between them. CDR3 DNA: TGTGCCAGCAGCTCCGGACAGAGCGGTACGGCTTTCTTT. Translation: CASSSGQSGTAFF.

By proportion, this clonotype is medium-sized. This chain uses TRBV5-1 with TRBJ1-3, with D perhaps TRBD1 (5 bases). CDR1 SGHRS and CDR2 YFSETQ come from the germline V gene. V dropped 4 bases and J dropped 0 bases, with 14 bases sitting between them. CDR3 length: 16 residues. CDR3 coding DNA: TGCGCCAGCAGCCTACAAGGGGTCAACTCTGGAAACACCATATATTTT. Translating it yields CASSLQGVNSGNTIYF.

This clonotype is deemed medium-sized. The rearrangement joins TRBV6-1 to TRBJ2-1; D not certain. CDR3 length: 14 amino acids. Trimming shortened V by 6 bases and J by 6 bases, and 15 bases separated the two germline ends. CDR1 is MNHNS, CDR2 SASEGT, per germline. CDR3 loop: CASSPREGSNEQFF. In nucleotides, the CDR3 is TGTGCCAGCAGCCCCCGAGAAGGGTCCAATGAGCAGTTCTTC.

Many counts were recorded for this clonotype. The V gene is TRBV3-1, the J gene TRBJ2-2; 8 bases align to TRBD2. V lost 4 bases to trimming and J lost 8 bases; unmatched junction nucleotides: 6. CDR3 length equals 14 residues. The germline V gene encodes CDR1 LGHDT and CDR2 YNNKEL (reference sequence). The CDR3, as DNA: TGTGCCAGCAGCCCGGGACTAGGATTAGGGGAGCTGTTTTTT. This codes for CASSPGLGLGELFF. The whole variable domain, remainder taken from reference TRBV3-1 and TRBJ2-2, is DTAVSQTPKYLVTQMGNDKSIKCEQNLGHDTMYWYKQDSKKFLKIMFSYNNKELIINETVPNRFSPKSPDKAHLNLHINSLELGDSAVYFCASSPGLGLGELFFGEGSRLTVL.

By share, this clonotype counts as medium-sized (0.01 to 0.1%). The gene calls are TRBV4-1 and TRBJ1-5; D unclear. This CDR3 has 15 residues. Deletions cut 0 bases from V and 2 bases from J, with 8 bases between. Germline lookup yields CDR1 MGHRA and CDR2 YSYEKL. CDR3: CASSQDPTGNQPQHF. The DNA of the CDR3 is TGCGCCAGCAGCCAAGATCCGACGGGCAATCAGCCCCAGCATTTT.

This clonotype has only a few counts. Mismatch with germline at one junction end may stem from a read error. The CDR3 sequence: CASSLIVTGWFQPRHF. CDR3 sequence (DNA): TGTGCCAGCAGTCTAATCGTGACAGGGTGGTTTCAGCCCCGGCATTTT. The chain joins TRBV28 to TRBJ1-5, with 7 positions matching TRBD1. This CDR3 is built from 16 residues. Germline lookup yields CDR1 MDHEN and CDR2 SYDVKM.

This clonotype has ten or more counts. The genes are TRBV24-1 and TRBJ2-1; the match to TRBD2 covers 10 bases. The CDR3 is 14 amino acids. J lost 8 bases, V lost 1 base, and 1 base had no gene match. Germline loops: CDR1 KGHDR, CDR2 SFDVKD. As DNA, the CDR3 is TGTGCCACCAGTGATTTCGGGACTAGCGATGAGCAGTTCTTC. This translates into CATSDFGTSDEQFF.

The chain uses TRBV5-1 and TRBJ2-5; no reliable D call. The germline V and J ends were trimmed by 4 bases and 5 bases, with 9 bases remaining between them. CDR1 and CDR2 (germline): SGHRS, YFSETQ. CDR3 length equals 12 residues. CDR3 amino acids: CASSGVGETQYF. In DNA, the CDR3 is TGCGCCAGCAGCGGGGTGGGGGAGACCCAGTACTTC.

This clonotype counts as large (0.1 to 1%). The chain joins TRBV5-1 to TRBJ1-1; D is unresolved. CDR1 and CDR2 from the germline V gene are SGHRS and YFSETQ. The CDR3 spans 13 residues. V dropped 3 bases and J dropped 5 bases, with 11 bases sitting between them. The CDR3 loop reads CASSSDPKTEAFF. CDR3 sequence (DNA): TGCGCCAGCAGCTCCGACCCGAAGACTGAAGCTTTCTTT.

This clonotype is medium-sized within its sample. The chain joins TRBV6-1 to TRBJ1-6, with D perhaps TRBD1 (6 bases). CDR1 is MNHNS, CDR2 SASEGT, per germline. The CDR3 length is 16 residues. V lost 6 bases and J 5 bases, leaving 17 bases between the germline ends. This CDR3 is CASRQKGGLNNSPLHF. DNA of the CDR3: TGTGCCAGCAGACAAAAAGGGGGACTGAATAATTCACCCCTCCACTTT.

With respect to this clonotype: It may be a read error: a sequence one base away is much more abundant. The chain employs TRBV12-3 or TRBV12-4 and TRBJ2-3; TRBD1 might be the D (7 bases). The germline V and J ends were trimmed by 5 bases and 1 base, with 19 bases remaining between them. CDR3 length: 17 residues. The CDR3 here is CASSRVQGEARTDTQYF. Written as DNA, the CDR3 is TGTGCCAGCAGTCGAGTCCAGGGGGAGGCACGCACAGATACGCAGTATTTT.

V usage is TRBV7-3 and J usage is TRBJ1-2, with D perhaps TRBD1 (6 bases). Germline CDR1 is SGHTA and CDR2 is FQGTGA. V was pared by 0 bases and J by 6 bases, with 14 bases between. The CDR3 consists of 15 residues. CDR3 sequence: CASSLTGARLDGYTF. The CDR3 coding sequence is TGTGCCAGCAGCTTAACGGGGGCGCGGCTTGATGGCTACACCTTC.

Concerning this clonotype itself: A much bigger clone sits one base away, suggesting this may be a read error. The gene calls are TRBV11-2 and TRBJ2-7; TRBD2 is a possible D gene (6 bases). V was clipped by 2 bases and J by 1 base, with 18 bases between them. This CDR3 contains 17 residues. Germline CDR1 and CDR2: SGHAT and FQNNGV. For the CDR3, the DNA is TGTGCCAGCAGCTTAAGTACCCGGAGGGCCTGGTCCTACGAGCAGTACTTC. Protein sequence: CASSLSTRRAWSYEQYF.

This clonotype has a count of ten or more. The chain employs TRBV20-1 and TRBJ2-5; 10 positions agree with TRBD2. The V segment lost 6 bases and the J segment 3 bases; nucleotides outside the gene matches: 10. CDR1 and CDR2 (germline): DFQATT, SNEGSKA (reference sequence). This CDR3 has 15 residues. The CDR3 region has the DNA TGCAGTGCCCCTAGCGGGAGTGGTTTGAAAGAGACCCAGTACTTC. Protein sequence: CSAPSGSGLKETQYF.

Within the sample, this clonotype is medium-sized. The chain combines TRBV19 with TRBJ2-3; 9 nucleotides agree with TRBD1. From germline, CDR1 is LNHDA and CDR2 SQIVND (reference sequence). The CDR3 totals 15 residues. Trimming took 3 bases from V and 3 from J; bases not matched to a gene: 4. DNA for the CDR3: TGTGCCAGTAGTATGTGGGACAGGGATACAGATACGCAGTATTTT. As protein: CASSMWDRDTDTQYF.